This T cell receptor (beta chain) originates from a study of cytomegalovirus exposure and HLA in healthy donors. Study-level findings and limits: Within an earlier analysis, most TCR beta V segments proved productive either about 90% or about 30% of the time.

Germline CDR1 SGDLS, CDR2 YYNGEE. The length of the CDR3 is 14 residues. Trimming left V 2 bases short and J 7 bases short, with 13 bases between. The table lists this clone with a count of one. Antigen unknown. Primers: 60 Vbeta forward and 13 Jbeta reverse. Sequencing used immunoSEQ multiplex PCR; TCRdb keeps in-frame clones, though not all of them. The sample records 210,000 or so clones, just under 85% being singletons. The TCR originated in a woman between 35 and 50 years old in good health and CMV-seronegative. This chain links TRBV9 with TRBJ2-1, with a weak D call TRBD2 (5 bases). Specimen: PBMCs. This CDR3 is CASSVYLDLNEQFF. Written as DNA, the CDR3 is TGTGCCAGCAGCGTTTATTTGGACTTAAATGAGCAGTTCTTC.